Each of the 18 T cell receptor beta chains below was sequenced from the same sample in a study of blood T cell repertoires in COVID-19. The repertoire was sequenced with immunoSEQ multiplex PCR; TCRdb's copy has only in-frame clones and lacks some. Found here are 100,000 to 150,000 clones, approximately 79% of them singletons; the top ten hold about 2.3%. Sequenced input: PBMCs or T cells enriched from blood (not recorded which). Receptor source: a man in his forties with acute COVID-19.

This rearrangement joins TRBV2 to TRBJ1-5; 9 positions agree with TRBD1. The CDR3 runs to 14 residues. V gave up 4 bases and J gave up 7 bases; unmatched junction bases: 5. Germline V gives CDR1 SNHLY, CDR2 FYNNEI. The CDR3 region has the DNA TGTGCCAGCAGTGCGGGACAGGGTAGCCAGCCCCAGCATTTT. It is translated as CASSAGQGSQPQHF. Full variable domain (rest looked up from reference TRBV2 and TRBJ1-5): EPEVTQTPSHQVTQMGQEVILRCVPISNHLYFYWYRQILGQKVEFLVSFYNNEISEKSEIFDDQFSVERPDGSNFTLKIRSTKLEDSAMYFCASSAGQGSQPQHFGDGTRLSIL.

The chain carries TRBV27 and TRBJ1-3, with a possible D match to TRBD1 (6 bases). The germline V gene encodes CDR1 MNHEY and CDR2 SMNVEV (reference sequence). There are 15 residues in the CDR3. Trimming left V 5 bases short and J 2 bases short, with 13 bases between. The CDR3 reads CASSPRGGPGNTIYF. In nucleotides, the CDR3 is TGTGCCAGCAGTCCACGGGGGGGGCCTGGAAACACCATATATTTT.

V usage is TRBV10-2 and J usage is TRBJ1-2, with D perhaps matching TRBD1 (6 bases). The CDR3 is 13 residues long. Germline V gives CDR1 WSHSY, CDR2 SAAADI. V was trimmed by 7 bases and J by 8 bases, leaving 17 bases between them. The CDR3 region has the DNA TGCGCCAGCAACCAGGCGGGGGGCGACGGCTACACCTTC. Translating it yields CASNQAGGDGYTF.

This chain joins TRBV19 and TRBJ1-5; 10 nucleotides line up with TRBD1. Germline V lookup: CDR1 LNHDA, CDR2 SQIVND (reference sequence). CDR3 length equals 15 residues. CDR3 region: CATKRGTGASQPQHF. CDR3 DNA: TGTGCAACTAAGAGGGGGACAGGGGCCTCTCAGCCCCAGCATTTT.

The sample holds a few counts of this clone. This chain joins TRBV28 and TRBJ1-5, with a tentative D call TRBD1 (6 bases). The CDR3 runs to 14 residues. Trimming took 5 bases from V and 2 from J, leaving 10 bases between them. Germline CDR1 is MDHEN and CDR2 is SYDVKM. The chain's CDR3 is CASSGDTRNQPQHF. The CDR3 nucleotides read TGTGCCAGCAGTGGGGACACTCGCAATCAGCCCCAGCATTTT.

This clone was detected once. V is TRBV7-2 and J is TRBJ2-6; D remains ambiguous. Germline V gene lookup returns CDR1 SGHTA and CDR2 FQGNSA. V was cut by 8 bases and J by 8 bases, with 4 bases left in between. The length of the CDR3 is 10 residues. CDR3 region: CASLSNVLTF. The CDR3 DNA reads TGTGCCAGCCTGTCCAACGTCCTGACTTTC.

This sequence joins TRBV13 and TRBJ1-1; D is undetermined. Germline V gives CDR1 PRHDT, CDR2 FYEKMQ (reference sequence). Trimming took 4 bases from V and 9 from J, leaving 15 bases between them. CDR3 length: 13 amino acids. DNA of the CDR3: TGTGCCAGCAGCTCCCTCGGCAGGATCCAAGCTTTCTTT. This codes for CASSSLGRIQAFF.

The V gene is TRBV5-1, the J gene TRBJ1-1, with 9 bases that match TRBD1. With V trimmed by 2 bases and J by 4 bases, 6 bases remained unmatched. Looked up from germline, CDR1 is SGHRS and CDR2 is YFSETQ. This CDR3 comprises 15 residues. Here the CDR3 DNA reads TGCGCCAGCAGCTTAAGACAGGGACAGGGCACTGAAGCTTTCTTT. Residues: CASSLRQGQGTEAFF.

The J gene is TRBJ2-1, the V gene TRBV18, with TRBD2 identical over 11 bases. This CDR3 has 15 amino acids. Per the germline V gene, CDR1 is KGHSH and CDR2 is LQKENI. V shed 5 bases and J 7 bases; nucleotides not matched to a gene: 7. The CDR3 bases are TGTGCCAGCTCAGTAACTAGCGGGGGTGGTAATGAGCAGTTCTTC. This codes for CASSVTSGGGNEQFF.

This chain joins TRBV18 and TRBJ1-1; 9 bases are shared with TRBD1. V shed 3 bases, J shed 4 bases, and the junction held 6 bases outside the gene matches. Germline CDR1 and CDR2: KGHSH and LQKENI. The CDR3 consists of 15 residues. The chain's CDR3 is CASSPGTGSSTEAFF. The DNA of the CDR3 is TGTGCCAGCTCACCGGGGACAGGGTCGAGCACTGAAGCTTTCTTT.

This clone was seen only a few times. The chain carries TRBV2 and TRBJ2-7, with D possibly TRBD2 on 5 matching bases. V lost 4 bases and J lost 7, with 14 bases in between. The CDR3 covers 13 residues. Per germline, CDR1 SNHLY and CDR2 FYNNEI. CDR3 coding DNA: TGTGCCAGCAGTGGTTCAGCGGTTAGGGAGCAGTACTTC. Protein product: CASSGSAVREQYF.

This clone is a singleton in its sample. An end of the junction does not agree with germline; a read error may underlie this. This sequence joins TRBV27 and TRBJ2-1; possible D gene TRBD1, 6 bases. The CDR3 spans 17 residues. Germline CDR1 is MNHEY and CDR2 is SMNVEV (reference sequence). The CDR3, as DNA: TGTGCCAGCAGTTTAGATCGCAGGGGCTCATCTGTTAATGGGCAGTTCTTC. This sequence encodes CASSLDRRGSSVNGQFF.

Comments on this clone: Other DNA sequences of this sample code for an identical CDR3. The chain carries TRBV9 and TRBJ2-2; TRBD1 agrees at 7 bases. V lost 0 bases, J lost 0 bases, and 2 bases stayed unmatched. The CDR3 consists of 16 residues. In germline, CDR1 is SGDLS, CDR2 YYNGEE. CDR3 coding DNA: TGTGCCAGCAGCGTAGGACAGGGAGCGAACACCGGGGAGCTGTTTTTT. Its protein product is CASSVGQGANTGELFF.

The chain recombines TRBV6-8 with TRBJ2-1, with 9 bases matching TRBD2. V lost 8 bases, J lost 0 bases, and 14 bases stayed unmatched. Germline V gives CDR1 MNHGY, CDR2 SAAAGT. The CDR3 has 18 residues. This CDR3 is CASLVREGLVSSYNEQFF. The CDR3 DNA sequence: TGTGCCAGCCTAGTGCGGGAGGGCCTAGTTAGCTCCTACAATGAGCAGTTCTTC.

V gene TRBV7-2 combines with J gene TRBJ2-5; D possibly corresponds to TRBD1 (6 bases). The CDR3 sequence is 13 residues long. From germline, CDR1 is SGHTA and CDR2 FQGNSA. Between the trimmed V and J ends, which lost 3 bases and 3 bases, there was a span of 8 bases. CDR3 in DNA: TGTGCCAGCAGCTTTAAGGGGGAAGAGACCCAGTACTTC. The encoded protein is CASSFKGEETQYF.

The CDR3 protein is CASGLLDTQYF. The CDR3 nucleotides read TGTGCCAGCGGCCTCTTGGATACGCAGTATTTT. V is TRBV6-5 and J is TRBJ2-3; D not certain. CDR1 MNHEY and CDR2 SVGAGI come from the germline V gene. Trimming removed 8 bases at V and 6 bases at J, with 9 bases between. This CDR3 contains 11 residues.

V and J are TRBV24-1 and TRBJ1-1; D unresolved. The CDR3 extends over 13 amino acids. V lost 0 bases and J lost 5, with 6 bases in between. The germline gives CDR1 KGHDR, CDR2 SFDVKD. The CDR3, as DNA: TGTGCCACCAGTGATTTGCTTTTTACTGAAGCTTTCTTT. This codes for CATSDLLFTEAFF.

The chain employs TRBV7-9 and TRBJ2-6; D is perhaps TRBD1 (6 bases). Germline V CDR1 and CDR2: SEHNR, FQNEAQ (reference sequence). V was pared by 1 base and J by 0 bases, with 7 bases between. The CDR3 runs to 16 residues. CDR3 amino acids: CASSLGRGSGANVLTF. The CDR3 bases are TGTGCCAGCAGCTTAGGCAGGGGCTCTGGGGCCAACGTCCTGACTTTC.